Each of the 30 T cell receptor beta chains below was sequenced from the same sample in a study of blood T cell repertoires in COVID-19 (dated by TCRdb to 2018 to 2021). Library construction relied on the immunoSEQ multiplex PCR assay. Sourced from immuneACCESS, this table was stored by TCRdb with only in-frame sequences that have V and J called. A share of the clones is absent; for the studies checked, an unresolved V gene accounts for under half, and the remainder has no known explanation. Across this sample there are about 220,000 clones, with under 90% seen only once. The leading ten clones occupy about 3.9% of the sample. Material: PBMCs or T cells enriched from blood (not recorded which). The receptor source for this set is a woman between 40 and 50 years old who had been exposed to COVID-19.

This clone was recorded only once. The chain uses TRBV7-2 and TRBJ1-2; 7 bases map to TRBD1. V shed 5 bases, J shed 2 bases, and the junction held 8 bases outside the gene matches. Germline CDR1 is SGHTA and CDR2 is FQGNSA. This CDR3 contains 15 residues. CDR3 sequence: CASSPYRQGNYGYTF. The CDR3, as DNA: TGTGCCAGCAGCCCCTACAGACAGGGAAACTATGGCTACACCTTC.

Points on this clone: Its ends do not fully match the called genes, so a read error is possible. This chain links TRBV7-2 with TRBJ1-1; 7 bases line up with TRBD1. The CDR3 consists of 13 residues. Germline-derived CDR1 and CDR2 are SGHTA and FQGNSA. CDR3 protein: CASSLALEGAGSF. In DNA, the CDR3 is TGTGCCAGCAGCTTAGCGCTAGAGGGGGCCGGTTCATTT.

This sequence joins TRBV6-2 or TRBV6-3 and TRBJ1-5, with D unresolved. V lost 5 bases to trimming and J lost 0 bases, with 14 bases between them. The germline CDR1 and CDR2 sequences are MNHEY and SVGEGT. The CDR3 spans 16 residues. Here the CDR3 DNA reads TGTGCCAGCAGTACAGTTTCCCTTTATAGCAATCAGCCCCAGCATTTT. Its translation is CASSTVSLYSNQPQHF.

The genes are TRBV7-8 and TRBJ2-5; 8 nucleotides agree with TRBD2. Trimming at V came to 4 bases and at J to 5 bases, leaving 9 bases not matched to a gene. This CDR3 is built from 15 residues. Germline CDR1 SGHVS, CDR2 FQNEAQ. The CDR3 here is CASSWAGGYAETQYF. The CDR3 DNA reads TGTGCCAGCAGCTGGGCGGGGGGTTACGCGGAGACCCAGTACTTC.

The gene calls are TRBV9 and TRBJ2-2, with D uncertain. The V end was cut by 3 bases, the J end by 4 bases, with 10 bases between. The CDR3 extends over 14 amino acids. Germline V gives CDR1 SGDLS, CDR2 YYNGEE. CDR3 amino acids: CASSGARGTGELFF. CDR3 DNA: TGTGCCAGCAGCGGTGCAAGAGGCACCGGGGAGCTGTTTTTT.

The J gene is TRBJ2-1, the V gene TRBV9, with 7 bases fitting TRBD1. CDR3 length: 13 residues. The trim removed 4 bases at V and 6 bases at J, leaving 4 bases unmatched. The germline gives CDR1 SGDLS, CDR2 YYNGEE. CDR3 sequence reads: CASSPGTANEQFF. The CDR3 DNA reads as TGTGCCAGCAGCCCCGGGACAGCCAATGAGCAGTTCTTC.

The chain joins TRBV3-1 (or the pseudogene TRBV3-2) to TRBJ2-7; 10 positions match TRBD2. Germline V gives CDR1 LGHDT, CDR2 YNNKEL (reference sequence). Trimming at V came to 1 base and at J to 4 bases, leaving 4 bases not matched to a gene. This CDR3 is built from 15 residues. The CDR3 DNA reads as TGTGCCAGCAGCCAAGGGCTAGCGGGGGCATACGAGCAGTACTTC. Translated: CASSQGLAGAYEQYF.

This chain joins TRBV7-9 and TRBJ2-3; D unclear. Per germline, CDR1 SEHNR and CDR2 FQNEAQ (reference sequence). The CDR3 covers 16 residues. V lost 5 bases and J lost 2, with 17 bases in between. CDR3 DNA sequence: TGTGCCAGCAGCCTTTCGATGGGCACCGACACAGATACGCAGTATTTT. Its translation is CASSLSMGTDTDTQYF.

The rearrangement uses TRBV9 and TRBJ2-6; 11 bases are shared with TRBD1. This CDR3 region has 21 residues. Germline-derived CDR1 and CDR2 are SGDLS and YYNGEE. J lost 0 bases, V lost 3 bases, and 14 bases had no gene match. CDR3 bases: TGTGCCAGCAGCGGAAGTATCGGGACAGGGGGTCGAATCTCTGGGGCCAACGTCCTGACTTTC. Translated: CASSGSIGTGGRISGANVLTF.

This clone showed up just a few times. One end of the junction is discordant with germline, which a read error may explain. V and J are TRBV6-5 and TRBJ2-7, with TRBD1 as a possible D gene (6 bases). The CDR3 spans 14 residues. CDR1 is MNHEY and CDR2 is SVGAGI in the germline V gene. Here the CDR3 reads CASSYSGTPGVGDF. The CDR3, as DNA: TGTGCCAGCAGTTACTCAGGGACACCCGGGGTGGGGGACTTC.

This chain connects TRBV3-1 (or the pseudogene TRBV3-2) to TRBJ1-4; 8 bases align to TRBD1. The CDR3 runs 13 residues. CDR1 and CDR2 from the germline V gene are LGHDT and YNNKEL (reference sequence). J gave up 11 bases and V 4 bases, and 6 bases lay outside the gene matches. Here the CDR3 DNA reads TGTGCCAGCAGCCCCCTTAGACAGGGGAAACTGTTTTTT. It specifies CASSPLRQGKLFF.

The chain carries TRBV15 and TRBJ1-2; D is ambiguous. The germline CDR1 and CDR2 sequences are LNHNV and YYDKDF (reference sequence). The CDR3 spans 14 residues. V was cut by 1 base and J by 3 bases, with 9 bases left in between. CDR3 bases: TGTGCCACCAGCAGAGGGCCGGGAGACTATGGCTACACCTTC. This sequence encodes CATSRGPGDYGYTF.

The rearrangement uses TRBV18 and TRBJ1-4; TRBD1 matches at 9 bases. V dropped 1 base and J dropped 8; count of bases not matched to a gene: 8. Germline values: CDR1 KGHSH, CDR2 LQKENI. This CDR3 contains 16 residues. Here the CDR3 DNA reads TGTGCCAGCTCACCACTATCCGGGACAGGGAAGGAAAAACTGTTTTTT. It encodes CASSPLSGTGKEKLFF.

V and J are TRBV4-2 and TRBJ1-5; D not resolved. Per the germline V gene, CDR1 is LGHNA and CDR2 is YNFKEQ. This CDR3 region has 16 residues. Trimming stripped 0 bases from V and 6 bases from J, with 15 bases between. The CDR3, as DNA: TGTGCCAGCAGCCAAGAGAAGTTTTCAACAAGTCAGCCCCAGCATTTT. The encoded protein is CASSQEKFSTSQPQHF.

The rearrangement uses TRBV2 and TRBJ2-3; 9 positions match TRBD2. Germline-derived CDR1 and CDR2 are SNHLY and FYNNEI. The CDR3 runs to 13 residues. Losses at the gene ends were 11 bases for V and 2 bases for J; bases not matched to a gene: 5. CDR3 sequence: CAGERGDTDTQYF. The CDR3 nucleotides are TGTGCCGGGGAGCGGGGGGACACAGATACGCAGTATTTT. Based on the CDR3 plus reference TRBV2 and TRBJ2-3, the full variable domain is EPEVTQTPSHQVTQMGQEVILRCVPISNHLYFYWYRQILGQKVEFLVSFYNNEISEKSEIFDDQFSVERPDGSNFTLKIRSTKLEDSAMYFCAGERGDTDTQYFGPGTRLTVL.

The V gene is TRBV7-8, the J gene TRBJ2-1; D gene ambiguous. Germline V lookup: CDR1 SGHVS, CDR2 FQNEAQ. The ends were cut back, 5 bases at V and 5 bases at J, with 7 bases in the middle. The CDR3 totals 12 residues. The DNA of the CDR3 is TGTGCCAGCAGCCGTTCTGACAATGAGCAGTTCTTC. Its protein is CASSRSDNEQFF.

This sequence joins TRBV19 and TRBJ1-5; 8 nucleotides line up with TRBD1. CDR3 length equals 16 residues. The J segment lost 0 bases and the V segment lost 10 bases, leaving 11 bases of the junction unmatched. Germline loops: CDR1 LNHDA, CDR2 SQIVND (reference sequence). CDR3 DNA: TGTGCCACCAAGGGACAGGAGTATGGTAGCAATCAGCCCCAGCATTTT. This encodes CATKGQEYGSNQPQHF.

The chain joins TRBV7-8 to TRBJ2-7; TRBD2 matches 13 bases. The CDR3 consists of 15 residues. V lost 4 bases and J lost 2; bases outside the gene matches: 2. The germline V gene has CDR1 SGHVS and CDR2 FQNEAQ. The CDR3 region is CASSSTSGGTYEQYF. The DNA for the CDR3 is TGTGCCAGCAGCTCGACTAGCGGGGGGACCTACGAGCAGTACTTC.

V is TRBV9 and J is TRBJ2-1, with 16 bases fitting TRBD2. The CDR3 spans 16 residues. J was trimmed by 9 bases and V by 3 bases; bases with no gene match: 6. Per germline, CDR1 SGDLS and CDR2 YYNGEE. The CDR3 DNA reads as TGTGCCAGCAGCGGAGGGACTAGCGGGGGGGCCGGTGAGCAGTTCTTC. Protein: CASSGGTSGGAGEQFF.

The CDR3 nucleotides are TGTGCCAGCAGTGAACCAGGGACAGCCGGTTCACCCCTCCACTTT. Translated, it gives CASSEPGTAGSPLHF. This chain joins TRBV6-1 and TRBJ1-6, with 7 bases identical to TRBD1. The V and J ends lost 2 bases and 9 bases, in that order; junction bases with no gene match: 7. CDR3 size: 15 residues. The germline V gene has CDR1 MNHNS and CDR2 SASEGT.

The V and J genes are TRBV18 and TRBJ1-6; possibly TRBD1 for D (5 bases). The length of the CDR3 is 15 residues. Trimming took 6 bases from V and 5 from J, leaving 14 bases between them. Germline CDR1 is KGHSH and CDR2 is LQKENI. The CDR3 region is CASSWGERDNSPLHF. CDR3 nucleotides: TGTGCCAGCTCTTGGGGGGAAAGGGATAATTCACCCCTCCACTTT.

This clone was observed once. J is TRBJ2-5 and V is TRBV10-3; TRBD2 matches at 11 bases. V gave up 0 bases and J gave up 4 bases; unmatched junction bases: 13. This CDR3 spans 19 amino acids. The germline V gene encodes CDR1 ENHRY and CDR2 SYGVKD. The CDR3 DNA follows: TGTGCCATCAGTGAGTCATCTCCCGTGTTAGCGGGGGGGCGAGAGACCCAGTACTTC. Amino acids: CAISESSPVLAGGRETQYF.

This chain uses TRBV14 with TRBJ2-7, with unresolved D. Germline V gene sequence: CDR1 SGHDN, CDR2 FVKESK. V lost 3 bases to trimming and J lost 3 bases, with 6 bases between them. CDR3 length: 12 residues. This chain's CDR3 is CASSHRSYEQYF. In DNA form, the CDR3 reads TGTGCCAGCAGCCACCGCAGCTACGAGCAGTACTTC.

V gene TRBV15 combines with J gene TRBJ2-5; 9 bases match TRBD2. Germline V gives CDR1 LNHNV, CDR2 YYDKDF (reference sequence). The CDR3 has 16 residues. J lost 5 bases, V lost 5 bases, and 12 bases had no gene match. CDR3 sequence: CATSPGAGGHWETQYF. As DNA, the CDR3 is TGTGCCACCAGCCCAGGGGCGGGGGGGCATTGGGAGACCCAGTACTTC.

V and J are TRBV7-9 and TRBJ1-5; a weak D match, TRBD1 (5 bases). Trimming stripped 5 bases from V and 2 bases from J, with 13 bases between. The CDR3 loop spans 15 amino acids. Germline V gene sequence: CDR1 SEHNR, CDR2 FQNEAQ (reference sequence). The CDR3, as DNA: TGTGCCAGCAGCGGAGACAGTCGCGGCAATCAGCCCCAGCATTTT. This encodes CASSGDSRGNQPQHF.

This sequence joins TRBV7-9 and TRBJ1-4, with TRBD1 matching 9 bases. CDR1 is SEHNR, CDR2 FQNEAQ, per germline (reference sequence). Trimming removed 5 bases from V and 6 bases from J; junction bases left unmatched: 7. CDR3 length: 15 amino acids. In DNA, the CDR3 is TGTGCCAGCAGCCCAGCGGGACAGGGTGATGAAAAACTGTTTTTT. It is translated as CASSPAGQGDEKLFF.

Comment on this clone: The junction shows a germline mismatch at one end, possibly a read error. The J gene is TRBJ2-6, the V gene TRBV5-1, with a tentative D call TRBD2 (6 bases). Germline lookup yields CDR1 SGHRS and CDR2 YFSETQ. The CDR3 spans 17 residues. CDR3 in amino acids: CVSSLGGTGSGANVLTF. The CDR3 DNA is TGCGTCAGCAGCCTCGGAGGGACTGGCTCTGGGGCCAACGTCCTGACTTTC.

This chain uses TRBV6-5 with TRBJ1-1; D is unresolved. The length of the CDR3 is 13 residues. V was trimmed by 6 bases and J by 4 bases, leaving 12 bases between them. The germline V gene encodes CDR1 MNHEY and CDR2 SVGAGI. CDR3 DNA: TGTGCCAGCAGGACCACGAGGAGCACTGAAGCTTTCTTT. This gives the protein CASRTTRSTEAFF.

The chain couples TRBV7-7 to TRBJ2-7, with D perhaps TRBD1 (6 bases). Germline values: CDR1 SSHAT, CDR2 FNYEAQ (reference sequence). This CDR3 is 13 amino acids long. V was trimmed by 1 base and J by 2 bases, leaving 6 bases between them. Here the CDR3 reads CASSLGTAYEQYF. The CDR3 DNA sequence: TGTGCCAGCAGCTTAGGGACAGCCTACGAGCAGTACTTC.

V is TRBV18 and J is TRBJ2-1; weak D call: TRBD1 (5 bases). The CDR3 length is 21 residues. The V gene's germline CDR1 is KGHSH and CDR2 LQKENI. V gave up 3 bases and J gave up 10 bases, with 37 bases separating them. CDR3 protein: CASSPNMISDSLTHLVGEQFF. CDR3 nucleotide sequence: TGTGCCAGCTCACCCAATATGATATCAGACAGTTTGACACATCTGGTGGGCGAGCAGTTCTTC. Looking up the rest from reference TRBV18 and TRBJ2-1 gives the full variable domain: NAGVMQNPRHLVRRRGQEARLRCSPMKGHSHVYWYRQLPEEGLKFMVYLQKENIIDESGMPKERFSAEFPKEGPSILRIQQVVRGDSAAYFCASSPNMISDSLTHLVGEQFFGPGTRLTVL.